Presented here are 5 T cell receptor beta chains from one specimen sequenced in a study of blood T cell repertoires in COVID-19. Libraries were prepared by immunoSEQ multiplex PCR; TCRdb keeps only in-frame clonotypes and omits some of them. The sample records around 25,000 clones, about four fifths being singletons. The sequenced sample consisted of peripheral blood. The source of these receptors is a man aged 65 to 79 with acute or convalescent COVID-19.

This clone was recorded only once. This chain joins TRBV6-4 and TRBJ1-1; D gene ambiguous. The CDR3 totals 12 residues. Germline values: CDR1 MRHNA, CDR2 SNTAGT. Trimming shortened V by 2 bases and J by 11 bases, and 12 bases separated the two germline ends. In nucleotides, the CDR3 is TGTGCCAGCAGTGACCCGCGGGGTGTGGCTTTCTTT. Its translation is CASSDPRGVAFF.

The DNA of the CDR3 is TGTGCCAGCAAAGACAGGGCCCTCTATGGCTACACCTTC. Translated, it gives CASKDRALYGYTF. This chain connects TRBV19 to TRBJ1-2; 7 bases map to TRBD1. V lost 9 bases and J lost 4; bases outside the gene matches: 8. Per germline, CDR1 LNHDA and CDR2 SQIVND (reference sequence). There are 13 residues in the CDR3.

The genes are TRBV3-1 (or the pseudogene TRBV3-2) and TRBJ1-5; D is uncertain. Germline CDR1 LGHDT, CDR2 YNNKEL (reference sequence). The CDR3 is 14 residues long. The ends were cut back, 0 bases at V and 6 bases at J, with 9 bases in the middle. The CDR3 spells CASSQDFVSQPQHF. The CDR3 DNA is TGTGCCAGCAGCCAAGATTTCGTGTCTCAGCCCCAGCATTTT.

This sequence joins TRBV5-4 and TRBJ2-5, with D unresolved. V lost 4 bases, J lost 4 bases, and 11 bases lay in between. The germline V gene encodes CDR1 SGHNT and CDR2 YYREEE (reference sequence). This CDR3 is built from 13 residues. The CDR3 bases are TGTGCCAGCAGCCCCGGGTCCCGAGAGACCCAGTACTTC. As protein: CASSPGSRETQYF.

The chain combines TRBV5-5 with TRBJ1-6; a weak D match, TRBD1 (5 bases). The CDR3 consists of 15 residues. In germline, CDR1 is SGHKS, CDR2 YYEKEE (reference sequence). The germline V and J ends were trimmed by 4 bases and 6 bases, with 14 bases remaining between them. CDR3 loop: CASSGPWGRNSPLHF. In DNA form, the CDR3 reads TGTGCCAGCAGCGGTCCGTGGGGCCGTAATTCACCCCTCCACTTT.